This TCR beta chain was found in a study of blood T cell repertoires in COVID-19 (dated by TCRdb to the early 2020s). About the investigation overall: Samples from collaborators originated in the United States, Italy and Spain and spanned both the acute and convalescent phases of COVID-19. The prospective study material was composed of cDNA or gDNA derived from T cells, B-cell-depleted T cells, or PBMCs. The dataset comprised deeply sampled blood TCRbeta repertoires from subjects exposed to, actively infected with, or recovered from COVID-19. The repertoires were released in a freely available public database meant as a resource for research on the immune response to SARS-CoV-2. Samples came from the ongoing ImmuneRACE study (first 160 participants) plus 1,254 subjects from 6 global collaborators. A de-identified subject ID, COVID-19 status, age in years and sex were almost always included in the sample metadata. Where HLA class I and class II types were available, the types were taken from metadata supplied by the sample provider, not from assay-based typing. What the authors observed across the whole study: The quantity of clinical and demographic metadata differed by source and by participant and was supplied without curation.

TCRbeta CDR3 regions were amplified from genomic DNA using the immunoSEQ Assay, a bias-controlled multiplex PCR. As for the original processing: The number of nucleated cells in each sample was estimated from the amplification of reference gene primers within the assay. To quantify the absolute abundance of each unique TCRbeta CDR3 rearrangement, sequence reads were collapsed and filtered. For each sample, productive Simpson clonality was calculated by taking the square root of Simpson's diversity index across productive rearrangements. TCRdb limited this immuneACCESS table to in-frame rearrangements with V and J called. A share of clones is missing; checked studies link under half to unresolved V genes, and the rest is unexplained. Clonal size and the V and J genes are those of that table, whereas D and trimming came from the DNA. This sample lists under 300,000 clones; roughly 80% were detected once. Of the sample, more than 8% is held by the ten largest clones.

Inclusive of the bounding cysteine and phenylalanine, the CDR3 is 14 residues long. The only DNA kept is the CDR3, 42 bases in frame from the first base. Trimming costs V 2 bases and J 2 bases, and their ends lie 9 bases apart. The germline V gene yields SGHTA for CDR1 and FQGNSA for CDR2. Worth noting for this clone: Its antigen specificity is not known. No per-base quality is available; no much larger clone lies one base away.

Whole blood was collected in K2EDTA tubes by collaborating institutions according to the institutions' own protocols. For TCRbeta analysis, collaborators shipped samples as frozen whole blood, isolated PBMCs, or DNA extracted from either of those sample types. Specimen: peripheral blood. This TCR came from a woman aged 80 or over with acute or convalescent COVID-19. The rearranged segments are TRBV7-2 and TRBJ2-5; perhaps TRBD1 is the D gene, with 5 bases matching. The CDR3 loop reads CASSLSTGQETQYF. The nucleotide sequence is given as TGTGCCAGCAGCTTAAGTACAGGACAAGAGACCCAGTACTTC.